The 15 T cell receptor beta chains listed next were all sequenced from one sample in a study of T cells after yellow fever vaccination. A single record per CDR3 protein comes from TCRdb applying MiXCR to the 5' RACE reads. The sample shows under 200,000 distinct CDR3 sequences, about 11% of them seen only once. Sample: CD8+ T cells sorted from PBMCs, taken 15 days after the yellow fever booster vaccination. Source of these receptors: a man aged 18 to 30 who received the YFV17D yellow fever vaccine.

This clonotype was found a few times. The rearrangement links TRBV4-3 to TRBJ2-4; D is possibly TRBD1 (5 bases). CDR1 LGHNA and CDR2 YSLEER come from the germline V gene. The V gene lost 0 bases and the J gene lost 3 bases, with 12 bases spanning the gap. The CDR3 runs 16 residues. For the CDR3, the DNA is TGCGCCAGCAGCCAAGACCGTCAGGGATTCAAAAACATTCAGTACTTC. It specifies CASSQDRQGFKNIQYF.

Written as DNA, the CDR3 is TGCAGCGTTGGGGGACAGGGGGCGCCCGGGGAGCTGTTTTTT. Translation gives CSVGGQGAPGELFF. V is TRBV29-1 and J is TRBJ2-2, with TRBD1 matching over 12 bases. Germline V gene data show CDR1 as SQVTM and CDR2 as ANQGSEA. Trimming removed 4 bases from V and 6 bases from J; junction bases left unmatched: 3. CDR3 size: 14 residues.

The CDR3 DNA is TGCAGCGTTGAAGATCGGACAGGGCCTGGCTACACCTTC. Protein sequence: CSVEDRTGPGYTF. The chain uses TRBV29-1 and TRBJ1-2; 8 bases are a match to TRBD1. There are 13 residues in the CDR3. The V and J ends lost 0 bases and 7 bases, in that order; junction bases with no gene match: 4. From germline, CDR1 is SQVTM and CDR2 ANQGSEA.

The chain uses TRBV12-3 or TRBV12-4 and TRBJ2-3; 9 nucleotides line up with TRBD2. Germline trimming cut 3 bases from V and 0 bases from J; bases unmatched to any gene: 4. The CDR3 has 16 residues. The CDR3 protein is CASSFIAGDSTDTQYF. The CDR3 DNA reads TGTGCCAGCAGTTTCATAGCGGGAGATAGCACAGATACGCAGTATTTT.

This clonotype was counted between two and nine times. The J gene is TRBJ2-7, the V gene TRBV7-9; D might be TRBD1 (6 bases). CDR1 and CDR2 from the germline V gene are SEHNR and FQNEAQ (reference sequence). The CDR3 has 13 amino acids. Trimming removed 1 base at V and 5 bases at J, with 9 bases between. CDR3 loop: CASSLVRGHEQYF. CDR3 DNA sequence: TGTGCCAGCAGCTTAGTCAGGGGCCACGAGCAGTACTTC.

There are a few counts of this clonotype. This chain joins TRBV4-3 and TRBJ1-1, with 7 bases matching TRBD1. Germline-derived CDR1 and CDR2 are LGHNA and YSLEER. The CDR3 length is 13 residues. Unmatched junction bases numbered 4, after V lost 5 bases and J lost 4 bases. The chain's CDR3 is CASSATGTTEAFF. In DNA form, the CDR3 reads TGCGCCAGCAGCGCGACAGGGACCACTGAAGCTTTCTTT.

This rearrangement joins TRBV7-3 to TRBJ2-3; maybe TRBD2 (6 bases). Germline V lookup: CDR1 SGHTA, CDR2 FQGTGA. V lost 3 bases, J lost 0 bases, and 10 bases lay in between. This CDR3 is built from 15 residues. The CDR3 protein is CASSFSGGSTDTQYF. In nucleotides, the CDR3 is TGTGCCAGCAGCTTCTCCGGGGGTAGCACAGATACGCAGTATTTT.

The CDR3 coding sequence is TGTGCCACCAGAGGGCAAGAGACCCAGTACTTC. Its translation is CATRGQETQYF. The J gene is TRBJ2-5, the V gene TRBV6-6; a weak D match, TRBD2 (5 bases). Looked up from germline, CDR1 is MNHNY and CDR2 is SVGAGI (reference sequence). Trimming cost V 10 bases and J 2 bases, with 8 bases left between them. This CDR3 has 11 residues.

This clonotype was counted only a few times. This chain connects TRBV10-2 to TRBJ2-5; unclear D gene. Germline V CDR1 and CDR2: WSHSY, SAAADI. V shed 3 bases and J shed 5 bases, with 10 bases lying between them. The CDR3 runs to 13 residues. The CDR3 protein is CASSELEWETQYF. The CDR3 DNA is TGCGCCAGCAGTGAATTGGAGTGGGAGACCCAGTACTTC.

In its sample, this clonotype was seen a few times. V and J are TRBV4-3 and TRBJ2-1; 9 positions agree with TRBD1. Germline-derived CDR1 and CDR2 are LGHNA and YSLEER. This CDR3 comprises 17 residues. The V and J ends lost 4 bases and 4 bases, in that order; junction bases with no gene match: 11. In nucleotides, the CDR3 is TGCGCCAGCAGCCTAACCGGGACAGGGATAGTGTACAATGAGCAGTTCTTC. Amino acid sequence: CASSLTGTGIVYNEQFF.

This clonotype was observed a handful of times. The J gene is TRBJ1-1, the V gene TRBV21-1; the tabulated D call, TRBD1, remains unverified against the DNA. TRBV21-1 is labeled a pseudogene. This CDR3 has 14 amino acids. The CDR3 DNA reads TGTGCCAGCAGCCTCCCGGGCGGCCACATAGGAGCTTTCTTT. Amino acid sequence: CASSLPGGHIGAFF.

This clonotype was seen ten or more times. J is TRBJ2-7 and V is TRBV20-1, with 12 bases identical to TRBD2. Trimming took 2 bases from V and 3 from J; bases not matched to a gene: 5. Germline V CDR1 and CDR2: DFQATT, SNEGSKA (reference sequence). The length of the CDR3 is 15 residues. The CDR3 spells CSARRLAGGHYEQYV. CDR3 nucleotide sequence: TGCAGTGCTAGACGTCTAGCGGGGGGGCACTACGAGCAGTACGTC.

A remark on this clonotype: The final CDR3 position lacks the conserved phenylalanine or tryptophan, pointing to a likely read error. The limits of the CDR3 on the DNA are not certain, so only TCRdb's listed CDR3 is given. The chain employs TRBV12-5 and TRBJ2-1. The CDR3 totals 11 residues, both ends included. Germline loops: CDR1 LGHNT, CDR2 FRNRAP. The CDR3 is CASGFGPNSSL.

This chain uses TRBV6-5 with TRBJ1-3; D is uncertain. This CDR3 region has 14 residues. Per germline, CDR1 MNHEY and CDR2 SVGAGI. V was clipped by 6 bases and J by 0 bases, with 9 bases between them. The chain's CDR3 is CASRTYLSGNTIYF. The CDR3 DNA reads as TGTGCCAGCAGGACCTACCTCTCTGGAAACACCATATATTTT.

This clonotype was picked up a small number of times. The J gene is TRBJ2-7, the V gene TRBV6-2 or TRBV6-3; D is ambiguous. V was clipped by 2 bases and J by 2 bases, with 7 bases between them. Per germline, CDR1 MNHEY and CDR2 SVGEGT. CDR3 length: 13 amino acids. The chain's CDR3 is CASSYDGAYEQYV. The CDR3 DNA reads TGTGCCAGCAGTTACGATGGGGCCTACGAGCAGTACGTC.